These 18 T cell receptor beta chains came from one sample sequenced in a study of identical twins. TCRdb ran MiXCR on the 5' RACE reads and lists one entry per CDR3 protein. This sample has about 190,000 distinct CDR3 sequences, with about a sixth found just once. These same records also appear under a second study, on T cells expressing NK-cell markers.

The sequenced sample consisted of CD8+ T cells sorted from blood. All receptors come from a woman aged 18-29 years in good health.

The CDR3 nucleotides read TGTGCCAGCAGCGGCGGGGGGGCTAGTGGCTACAATGAGCAGTTCTTC. Its protein product is CASSGGGASGYNEQFF. The genes are TRBV27 and TRBJ2-1; 9 positions match TRBD2. Germline lookup yields CDR1 MNHEY and CDR2 SMNVEV (reference sequence). The V and J ends lost 6 bases and 3 bases, in that order; junction bases with no gene match: 9. The CDR3 totals 16 residues.

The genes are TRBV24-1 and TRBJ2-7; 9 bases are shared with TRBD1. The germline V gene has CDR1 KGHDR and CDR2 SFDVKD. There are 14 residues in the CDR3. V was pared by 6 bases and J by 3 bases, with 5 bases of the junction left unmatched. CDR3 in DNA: TGTGCCACCAGTCTGGGACAGGGCCTCTACGAGCAGTACTTC. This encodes CATSLGQGLYEQYF.

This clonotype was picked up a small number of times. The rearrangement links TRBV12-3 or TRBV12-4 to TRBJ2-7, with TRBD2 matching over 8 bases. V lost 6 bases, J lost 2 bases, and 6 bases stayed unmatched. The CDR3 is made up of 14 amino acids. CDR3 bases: TGTGCCAGCAGCCCGGGACTAGGGACCTACGAGCAGTACTTC. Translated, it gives CASSPGLGTYEQYF.

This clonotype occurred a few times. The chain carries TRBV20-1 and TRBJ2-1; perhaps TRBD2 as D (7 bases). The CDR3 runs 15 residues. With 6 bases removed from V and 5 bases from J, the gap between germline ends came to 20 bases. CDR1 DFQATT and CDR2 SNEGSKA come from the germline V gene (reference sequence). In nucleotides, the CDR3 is TGCAGTGCCCCCCGGTGGGGGGGCCCGGACAATGAGCAGTTCTTC. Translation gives CSAPRWGGPDNEQFF.

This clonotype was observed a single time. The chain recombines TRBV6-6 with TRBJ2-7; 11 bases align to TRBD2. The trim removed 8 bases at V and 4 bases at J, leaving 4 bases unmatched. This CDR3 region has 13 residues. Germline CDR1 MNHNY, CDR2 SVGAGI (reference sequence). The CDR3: CASASSGGYEQYF. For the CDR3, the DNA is TGTGCCAGCGCGTCTAGCGGGGGGTACGAGCAGTACTTC.

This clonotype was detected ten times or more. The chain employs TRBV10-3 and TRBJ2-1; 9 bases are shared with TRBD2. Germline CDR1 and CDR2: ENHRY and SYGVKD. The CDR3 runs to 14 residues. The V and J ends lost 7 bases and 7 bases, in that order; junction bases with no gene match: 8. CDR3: CAINPGTSRNEQFF. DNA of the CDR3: TGTGCCATCAACCCAGGGACTAGCCGGAATGAGCAGTTCTTC.

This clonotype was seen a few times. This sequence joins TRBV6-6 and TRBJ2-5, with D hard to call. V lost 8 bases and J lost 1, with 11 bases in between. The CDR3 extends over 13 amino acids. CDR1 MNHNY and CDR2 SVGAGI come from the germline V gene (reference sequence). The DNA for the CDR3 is TGTGCCAGCTGCCCAGACGGCCAAGAGACCCAGTACTTC. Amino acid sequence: CASCPDGQETQYF.

This CDR3 reads CASSDYDGGGQAFF. DNA for the CDR3: TGTGCCAGCAGTGACTACGACGGGGGTGGTCAAGCTTTCTTT. This chain joins TRBV6-4 and TRBJ1-1, with D possibly being TRBD1 (5 bases). Germline V gene lookup returns CDR1 MRHNA and CDR2 SNTAGT. The CDR3 has 14 residues. Trimming stripped 1 base from V and 9 bases from J, with 15 bases between.

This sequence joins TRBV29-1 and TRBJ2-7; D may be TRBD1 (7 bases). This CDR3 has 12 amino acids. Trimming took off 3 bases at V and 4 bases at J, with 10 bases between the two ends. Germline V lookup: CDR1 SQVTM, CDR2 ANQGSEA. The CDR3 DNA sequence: TGCAGCGTTGACAGGGGGGAATACGAGCAGTACTTC. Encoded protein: CSVDRGEYEQYF.

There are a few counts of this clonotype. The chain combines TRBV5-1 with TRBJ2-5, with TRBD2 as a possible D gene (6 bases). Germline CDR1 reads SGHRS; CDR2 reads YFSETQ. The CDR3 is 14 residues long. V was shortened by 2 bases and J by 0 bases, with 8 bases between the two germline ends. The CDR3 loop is CASSFGGNQETQYF. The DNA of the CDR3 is TGCGCCAGCAGCTTCGGAGGGAACCAAGAGACCCAGTACTTC.

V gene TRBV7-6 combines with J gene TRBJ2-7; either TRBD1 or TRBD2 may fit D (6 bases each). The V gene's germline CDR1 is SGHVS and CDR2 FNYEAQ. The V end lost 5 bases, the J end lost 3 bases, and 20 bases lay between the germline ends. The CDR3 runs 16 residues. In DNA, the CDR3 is TGTGCCAGCAGCCGAGACGCACAGGGAGGAGGCTACGAGCAGTACTTC. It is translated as CASSRDAQGGGYEQYF. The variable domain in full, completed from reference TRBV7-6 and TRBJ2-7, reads GAGVSQSPRYKVTKRGQDVALRCDPISGHVSLYWYRQALGQGPEFLTYFNYEAQQDKSGLPNDRFSAERPEGSISTLTIQRTEQRDSAMYRCASSRDAQGGGYEQYFGPGTRLTVT.

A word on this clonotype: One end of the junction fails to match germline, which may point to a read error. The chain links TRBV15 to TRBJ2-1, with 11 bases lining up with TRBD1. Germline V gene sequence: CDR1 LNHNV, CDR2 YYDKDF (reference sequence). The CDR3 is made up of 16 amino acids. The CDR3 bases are TGTGCCACCAGCACGGACGCGGGACAGGGGGACAACGAGCAGTTCTTC. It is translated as CATSTDAGQGDNEQFF.

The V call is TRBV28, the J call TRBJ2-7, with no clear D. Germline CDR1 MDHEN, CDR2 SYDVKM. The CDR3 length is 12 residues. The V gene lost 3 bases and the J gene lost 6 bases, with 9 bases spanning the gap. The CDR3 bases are TGTGCCAGCAGTTTGGCGAATGGCGAGCAGTACTTC. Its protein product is CASSLANGEQYF.

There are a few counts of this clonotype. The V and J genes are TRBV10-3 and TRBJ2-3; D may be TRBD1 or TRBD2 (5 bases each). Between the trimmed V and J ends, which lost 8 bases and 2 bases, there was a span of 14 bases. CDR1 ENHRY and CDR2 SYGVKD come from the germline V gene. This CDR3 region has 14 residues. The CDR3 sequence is CAIRDGLDTDTQYF. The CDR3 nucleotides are TGTGCCATCCGGGACGGCCTAGACACAGATACGCAGTATTTT.

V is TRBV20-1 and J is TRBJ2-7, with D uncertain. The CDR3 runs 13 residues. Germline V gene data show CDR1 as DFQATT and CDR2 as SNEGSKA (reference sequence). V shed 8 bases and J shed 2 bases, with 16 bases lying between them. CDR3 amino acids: CSTGPTGTYEQYF. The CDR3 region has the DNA TGCAGTACCGGGCCCACTGGGACCTACGAGCAGTACTTC.

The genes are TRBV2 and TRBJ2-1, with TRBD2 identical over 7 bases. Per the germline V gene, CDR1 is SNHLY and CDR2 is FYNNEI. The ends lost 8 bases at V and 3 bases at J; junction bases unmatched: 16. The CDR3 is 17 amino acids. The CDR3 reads CASPEVGVAGSYNEQFF. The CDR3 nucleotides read TGTGCCAGCCCTGAGGTGGGAGTAGCGGGTAGCTACAATGAGCAGTTCTTC.

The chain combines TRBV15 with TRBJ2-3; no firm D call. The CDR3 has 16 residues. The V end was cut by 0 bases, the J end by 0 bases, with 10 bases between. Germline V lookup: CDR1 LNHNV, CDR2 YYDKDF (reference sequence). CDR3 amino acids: CATSRDFSTSTDTQYF. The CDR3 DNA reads TGTGCCACCAGCAGAGATTTTTCTACTAGCACAGATACGCAGTATTTT.

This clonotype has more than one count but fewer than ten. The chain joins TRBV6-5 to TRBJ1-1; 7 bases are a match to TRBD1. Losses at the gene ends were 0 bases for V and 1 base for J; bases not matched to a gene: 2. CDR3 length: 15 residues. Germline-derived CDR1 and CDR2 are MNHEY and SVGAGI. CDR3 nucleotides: TGTGCCAGCAGTTACTCTGGGACAGAGAACACTGAAGCTTTCTTT. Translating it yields CASSYSGTENTEAFF.